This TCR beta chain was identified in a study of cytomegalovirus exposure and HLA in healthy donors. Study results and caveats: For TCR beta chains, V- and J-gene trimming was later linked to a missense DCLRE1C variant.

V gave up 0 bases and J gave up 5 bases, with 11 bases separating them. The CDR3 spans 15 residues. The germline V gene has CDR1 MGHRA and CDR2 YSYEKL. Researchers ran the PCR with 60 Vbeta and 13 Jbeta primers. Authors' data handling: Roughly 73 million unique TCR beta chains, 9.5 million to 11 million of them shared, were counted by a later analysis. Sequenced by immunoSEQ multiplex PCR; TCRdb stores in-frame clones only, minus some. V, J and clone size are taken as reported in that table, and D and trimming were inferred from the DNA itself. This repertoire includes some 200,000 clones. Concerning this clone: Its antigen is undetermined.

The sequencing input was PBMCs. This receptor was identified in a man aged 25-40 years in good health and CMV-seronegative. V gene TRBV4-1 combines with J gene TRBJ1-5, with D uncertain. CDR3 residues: CASSQDEPLHQPQHF. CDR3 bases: TGCGCCAGCAGCCAAGATGAGCCGCTCCATCAGCCCCAGCATTTT.